Following are 9 T cell receptor beta chains from one sample sequenced in a study of siplizumab effects on memory and regulatory T cells. Assay: immunoSEQ multiplex PCR; the TCRdb copy retains only in-frame clones and omits some. The sample lists fewer than 100,000 clones; around 94% were seen once. The material sequenced was non-Treg CD4+ T cells sorted from blood. The receptors derive from a human donor in good health.

This chain uses TRBV7-9 with TRBJ1-2; D remains ambiguous. The CDR3 consists of 12 residues. Per the germline V gene, CDR1 is SEHNR and CDR2 is FQNEAQ (reference sequence). With 0 bases removed from V and 4 bases from J, the gap between germline ends came to 3 bases. CDR3 residues: CASSLAGYGYTF. CDR3 DNA: TGTGCCAGCAGCTTAGCTGGCTATGGCTACACCTTC.

This sequence joins TRBV10-2 and TRBJ1-1; no clear D gene. This CDR3 is built from 11 residues. The ends were cut back, 3 bases at V and 7 bases at J, with 6 bases in the middle. Germline CDR1 WSHSY, CDR2 SAAADI. CDR3 residues: CASSERFEAFF. In DNA form, the CDR3 reads TGCGCCAGCAGTGAACGGTTTGAAGCTTTCTTT.

This rearrangement joins TRBV5-1 to TRBJ2-5, with 7 nucleotides matching TRBD2. Germline V gives CDR1 SGHRS, CDR2 YFSETQ. The CDR3 covers 17 residues. V dropped 0 bases and J dropped 2; count of bases not matched to a gene: 10. CDR3 loop: CASSLALASGGQETQYF. DNA of the CDR3: TGCGCCAGCAGCTTGGCACTAGCGTCGGGGGGTCAAGAGACCCAGTACTTC. Supplemented by reference TRBV5-1 and TRBJ2-5, the full variable domain reads KAGVTQTPRYLIKTRGQQVTLSCSPISGHRSVSWYQQTPGQGLQFLFEYFSETQRNKGNFPGRFSGRQFSNSRSEMNVSTLELGDSALYLCASSLALASGGQETQYFGPGTRLLVL.

This chain links TRBV6-5 with TRBJ2-3; D is perhaps TRBD2 (6 bases). With 7 bases removed from V and 1 base from J, the gap between germline ends came to 12 bases. The CDR3 has 14 amino acids. Germline values: CDR1 MNHEY, CDR2 SVGAGI. The CDR3 nucleotides are TGTGCCAGCACCAAGCGGAGGGGCACAGATACGCAGTATTTT. This gives the protein CASTKRRGTDTQYF.

The chain links TRBV11-2 to TRBJ2-1, with 7 bases that match TRBD2. CDR1 is SGHAT and CDR2 is FQNNGV in the germline V gene. This CDR3 comprises 15 residues. Trimming at V came to 5 bases and at J to 2 bases, leaving 6 bases not matched to a gene. In DNA form, the CDR3 reads TGTGCCAGCAGCAAAAGCGGGAACCCCTACAATGAGCAGTTCTTC. Its protein is CASSKSGNPYNEQFF.

This clone was observed once. This rearrangement joins TRBV15 to TRBJ1-2; 9 bases line up with TRBD1. The CDR3 is 15 residues long. J lost 4 bases, V lost 0 bases, and 3 bases had no gene match. Germline loops: CDR1 LNHNV, CDR2 YYDKDF (reference sequence). This CDR3 reads CATSRDRGQGYGYTF. The CDR3 DNA reads as TGTGCCACCAGCAGAGATAGGGGACAGGGCTATGGCTACACCTTC. Full variable domain (remainder filled in from reference TRBV15 and TRBJ1-2): DAMVIQNPRYQVTQFGKPVTLSCSQTLNHNVMYWYQQKSSQAPKLLFHYYDKDFNNEADTPDNFQSRRPNTSFCFLDIRSPGLGDTAMYLCATSRDRGQGYGYTFGSGTRLTVV.

The chain recombines TRBV14 with TRBJ2-7, with 7 bases identical to TRBD1. V lost 4 bases to trimming and J lost 8 bases; unmatched junction nucleotides: 2. CDR1 SGHDN and CDR2 FVKESK come from the germline V gene. The CDR3 runs to 11 residues. The CDR3 region is CASSLQGKQYF. CDR3 DNA sequence: TGTGCCAGCAGCCTACAGGGGAAGCAGTACTTC.

V and J are TRBV27 and TRBJ2-5; D is perhaps TRBD1 or TRBD2 (5 bases each). The CDR3 length is 14 residues. Germline V CDR1 and CDR2: MNHEY, SMNVEV (reference sequence). Trimming cost V 6 bases and J 5 bases, with 16 bases left between them. CDR3 bases: TGTGCCAGCAGGCCCGGGACCCTTATTGAGACCCAGTACTTC. This encodes CASRPGTLIETQYF.

The genes are TRBV12-5 and TRBJ2-7, with 8 bases matching TRBD2. CDR1 and CDR2 (germline): LGHNT, FRNRAP. J was trimmed by 4 bases and V by 1 base; bases with no gene match: 3. This CDR3 has 14 amino acids. For the CDR3, the DNA is TGTGCTAGTGGTTTGGCTAGCGGGTCGTACGAGCAGTACTTC. Its protein is CASGLASGSYEQYF. The full variable domain, rest sourced from reference TRBV12-5 and TRBJ2-7, is DARVTQTPRHKVTEMGQEVTMRCQPILGHNTVFWYRQTMMQGLELLAYFRNRAPLDDSGMPKDRFSAEMPDATLATLKIQPSEPRDSAVYFCASGLASGSYEQYFGPGTRLTVT.